This TCR beta chain stems from a study of early T cells in non-severe SARS-CoV-2 infection. Trimming left V 6 bases short and J 11 bases short, with 16 bases between. The germline CDR1 and CDR2 sequences are SNHLY and FYNNEI. The CDR3 sequence is 12 residues long. This clonotype was seen many times. In TCRdb, the 5' RACE reads were re-called with MiXCR into one record per CDR3 protein. The sample has about 76,000 distinct CDR3 sequences, roughly 12% seen once. V gene TRBV2 combines with J gene TRBJ1-2, with D unclear. The sample consisted of whole blood. The TCR sequence derives from an adult who was a healthcare worker with PCR-confirmed SARS-CoV-2 infection or an uninfected control (not recorded which). The CDR3: CASREQGPSYTF. The CDR3 nucleotides read TGTGCCAGCAGGGAACAAGGGCCTTCTTACACCTTC.